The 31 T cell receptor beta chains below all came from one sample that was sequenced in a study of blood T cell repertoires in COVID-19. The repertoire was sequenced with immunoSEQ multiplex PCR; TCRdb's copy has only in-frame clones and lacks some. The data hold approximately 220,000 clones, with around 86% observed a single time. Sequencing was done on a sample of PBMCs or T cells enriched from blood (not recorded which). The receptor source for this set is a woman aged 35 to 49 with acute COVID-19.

CDR3 nucleotide sequence: TGTGCCACCAGAGAGAGGGAGGATAATTCACCCCTCCACTTT. Translating it yields CATREREDNSPLHF. The genes are TRBV2 and TRBJ1-6; D unclear. The germline V and J ends were trimmed by 10 bases and 5 bases, with 15 bases remaining between them. Germline lookup yields CDR1 SNHLY and CDR2 FYNNEI. The length of the CDR3 is 14 residues.

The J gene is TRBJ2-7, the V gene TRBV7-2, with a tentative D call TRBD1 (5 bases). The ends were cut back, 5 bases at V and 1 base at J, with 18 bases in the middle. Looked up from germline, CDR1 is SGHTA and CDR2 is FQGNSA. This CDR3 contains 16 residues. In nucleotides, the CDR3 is TGTGCCAGCAGCCGTAGGCCAACTCAGGGATCCTACGAGCAGTACTTC. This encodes CASSRRPTQGSYEQYF.

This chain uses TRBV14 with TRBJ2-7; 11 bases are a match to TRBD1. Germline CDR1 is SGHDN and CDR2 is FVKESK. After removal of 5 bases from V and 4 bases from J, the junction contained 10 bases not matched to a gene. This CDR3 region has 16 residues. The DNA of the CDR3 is TGTGCCAGCAGCTTCGATCCCGGGACAGGGGGATACGAGCAGTACTTC. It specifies CASSFDPGTGGYEQYF.

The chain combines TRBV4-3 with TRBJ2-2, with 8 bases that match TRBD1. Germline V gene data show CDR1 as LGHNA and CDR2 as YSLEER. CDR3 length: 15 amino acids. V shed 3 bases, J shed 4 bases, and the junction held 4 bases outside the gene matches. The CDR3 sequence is CASSQETGVTGELFF. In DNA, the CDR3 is TGCGCCAGCAGCCAGGAGACAGGGGTCACCGGGGAGCTGTTTTTT.

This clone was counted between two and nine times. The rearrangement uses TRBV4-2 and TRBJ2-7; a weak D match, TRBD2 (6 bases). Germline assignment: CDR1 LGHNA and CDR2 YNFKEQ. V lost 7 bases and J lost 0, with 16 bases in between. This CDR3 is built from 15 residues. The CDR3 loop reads CASTPGGKDSYEQYF. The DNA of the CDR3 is TGTGCCAGCACCCCCGGGGGTAAAGACTCCTACGAGCAGTACTTC.

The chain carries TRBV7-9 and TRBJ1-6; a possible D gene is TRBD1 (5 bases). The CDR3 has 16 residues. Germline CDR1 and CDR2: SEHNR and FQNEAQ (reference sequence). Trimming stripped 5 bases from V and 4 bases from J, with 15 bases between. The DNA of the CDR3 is TGTGCCAGCAGCCCCACCGGGACTCCGTATAATTCACCCCTCCACTTT. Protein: CASSPTGTPYNSPLHF. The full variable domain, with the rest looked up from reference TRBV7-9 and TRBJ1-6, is DTGVSQNPRHKITKRGQNVTFRCDPISEHNRLYWYRQTLGQGPEFLTYFQNEAQLEKSRLLSDRFSAERPKGSFSTLEIQRTEQGDSAMYLCASSPTGTPYNSPLHFGNGTRLTVT.

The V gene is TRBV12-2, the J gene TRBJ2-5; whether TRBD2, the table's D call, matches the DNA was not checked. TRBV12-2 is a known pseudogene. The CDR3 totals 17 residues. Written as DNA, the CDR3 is TGTGCAAGTCGCTTAGCGGGGACTAGCGGGACCTCAGAGACCCAGTACTTC. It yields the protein CASRLAGTSGTSETQYF.

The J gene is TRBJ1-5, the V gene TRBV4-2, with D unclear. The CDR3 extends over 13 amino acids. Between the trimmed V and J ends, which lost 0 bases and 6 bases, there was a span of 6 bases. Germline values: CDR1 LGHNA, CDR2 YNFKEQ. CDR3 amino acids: CASSQDPSQPQHF. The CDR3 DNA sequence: TGTGCCAGCAGCCAAGATCCGAGTCAGCCCCAGCATTTT.

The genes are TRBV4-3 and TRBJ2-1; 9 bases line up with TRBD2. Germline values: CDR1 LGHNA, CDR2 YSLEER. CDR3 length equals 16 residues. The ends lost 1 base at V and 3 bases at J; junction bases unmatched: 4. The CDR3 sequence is CASSQGRGRVYNEQFF. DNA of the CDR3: TGCGCCAGCAGCCAAGGTCGCGGGAGGGTCTACAATGAGCAGTTCTTC.

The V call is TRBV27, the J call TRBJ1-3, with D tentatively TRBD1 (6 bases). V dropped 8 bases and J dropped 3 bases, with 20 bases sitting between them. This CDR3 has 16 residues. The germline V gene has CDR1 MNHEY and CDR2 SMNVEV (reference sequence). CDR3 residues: CASGPWGGPGGNTIYF. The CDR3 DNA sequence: TGTGCCAGCGGACCTTGGGGGGGCCCTGGTGGAAACACCATATATTTT.

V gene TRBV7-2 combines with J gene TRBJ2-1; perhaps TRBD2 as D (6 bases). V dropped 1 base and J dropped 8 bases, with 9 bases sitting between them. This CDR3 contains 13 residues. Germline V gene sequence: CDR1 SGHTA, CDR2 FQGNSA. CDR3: CASSLGTGDEQFF. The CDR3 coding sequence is TGTGCCAGCAGCTTAGGAACGGGAGATGAGCAGTTCTTC.

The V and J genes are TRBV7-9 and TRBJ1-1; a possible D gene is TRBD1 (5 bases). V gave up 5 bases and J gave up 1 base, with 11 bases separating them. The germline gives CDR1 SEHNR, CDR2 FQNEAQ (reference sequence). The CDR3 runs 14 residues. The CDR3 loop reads CASSPWRGNTEAFF. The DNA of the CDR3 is TGTGCCAGCAGCCCCTGGAGGGGGAACACTGAAGCTTTCTTT.

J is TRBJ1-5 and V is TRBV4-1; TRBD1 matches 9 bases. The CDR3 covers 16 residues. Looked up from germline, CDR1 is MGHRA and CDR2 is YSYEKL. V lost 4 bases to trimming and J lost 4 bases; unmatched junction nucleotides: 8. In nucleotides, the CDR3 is TGCGCCAGCAGCCGGATACAGGGGGCGGATAATCAGCCCCAGCATTTT. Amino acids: CASSRIQGADNQPQHF.

Here the CDR3 reads CASSLGPQETQYF. CDR3 sequence (DNA): TGTGCCAGCAGCTTAGGGCCCCAAGAGACCCAGTACTTC. The rearrangement uses TRBV7-3 and TRBJ2-5; D is ambiguous. Germline V CDR1 and CDR2: SGHTA, FQGTGA. V lost 2 bases and J lost 1, with 5 bases in between. This CDR3 has 13 residues.

This CDR3 is CASSFSRTTYNEQFF. Here the CDR3 DNA reads TGTGCCAGCAGCTTTTCCCGGACAACCTACAATGAGCAGTTCTTC. The V gene is TRBV7-3, the J gene TRBJ2-1, with TRBD1 as a possible D gene (5 bases). The CDR3 runs 15 residues. Germline CDR1 SGHTA, CDR2 FQGTGA. Trimming stripped 3 bases from V and 2 bases from J, with 11 bases between.

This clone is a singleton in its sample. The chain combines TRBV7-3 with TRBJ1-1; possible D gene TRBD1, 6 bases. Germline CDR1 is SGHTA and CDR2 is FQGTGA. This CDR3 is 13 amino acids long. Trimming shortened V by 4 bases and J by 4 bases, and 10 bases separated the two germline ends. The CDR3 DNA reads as TGTGCCAGCAGCTCACAGGGATCCACTGAAGCTTTCTTT. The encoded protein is CASSSQGSTEAFF.

The CDR3: CASSLNLGGTEAFF. The CDR3 DNA reads TGTGCCAGCAGCTTGAACCTGGGGGGCACTGAAGCTTTCTTT. The chain combines TRBV7-2 with TRBJ1-1; TRBD1 is a possible D gene (5 bases). There are 14 residues in the CDR3. Germline V lookup: CDR1 SGHTA, CDR2 FQGNSA. V dropped 3 bases and J dropped 4 bases, with 12 bases sitting between them.

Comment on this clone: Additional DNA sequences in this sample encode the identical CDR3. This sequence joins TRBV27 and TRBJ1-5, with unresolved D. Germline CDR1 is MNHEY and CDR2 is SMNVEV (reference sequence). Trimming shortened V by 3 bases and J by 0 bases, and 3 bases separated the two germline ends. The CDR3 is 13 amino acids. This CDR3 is CASSLSSNQPQHF. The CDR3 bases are TGTGCCAGCAGTTTGAGTAGCAATCAGCCCCAGCATTTT.

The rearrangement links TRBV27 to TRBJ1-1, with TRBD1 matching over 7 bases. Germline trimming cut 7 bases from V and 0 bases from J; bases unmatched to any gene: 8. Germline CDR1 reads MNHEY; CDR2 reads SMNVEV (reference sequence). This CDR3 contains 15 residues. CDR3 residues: CASTPTGTVNTEAFF. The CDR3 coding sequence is TGTGCCAGCACCCCCACCGGGACAGTGAACACTGAAGCTTTCTTT.

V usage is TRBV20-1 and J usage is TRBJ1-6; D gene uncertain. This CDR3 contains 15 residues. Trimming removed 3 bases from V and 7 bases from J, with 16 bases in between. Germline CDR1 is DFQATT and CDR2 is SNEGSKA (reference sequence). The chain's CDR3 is CSASYRQTTNSPLHF. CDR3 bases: TGCAGTGCTAGTTATCGGCAGACTACGAATTCACCCCTCCACTTT.

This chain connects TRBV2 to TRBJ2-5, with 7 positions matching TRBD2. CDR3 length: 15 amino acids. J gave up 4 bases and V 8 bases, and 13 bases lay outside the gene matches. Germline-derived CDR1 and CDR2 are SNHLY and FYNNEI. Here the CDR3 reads CASCGGGGPIETQYF. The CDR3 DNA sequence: TGTGCCAGCTGTGGTGGGGGAGGGCCTATAGAGACCCAGTACTTC.

As DNA, the CDR3 is TGTGCCAGCAGCCAACGTTATTTCGGCTATGGCTACACCTTC. This translates into CASSQRYFGYGYTF. The chain is built from TRBV14 and TRBJ1-2; the D is unclear. Trimming removed 2 bases at V and 4 bases at J, with 11 bases between. This CDR3 is 14 amino acids long. Germline V gene lookup returns CDR1 SGHDN and CDR2 FVKESK.

In DNA form, the CDR3 reads TGTGCCAGCAGCTTAGCACTAGCGGGCGAGCAGTACTTC. Residues: CASSLALAGEQYF. The rearrangement links TRBV7-9 to TRBJ2-7; 9 positions agree with TRBD2. Per germline, CDR1 SEHNR and CDR2 FQNEAQ (reference sequence). CDR3 size: 13 residues. J lost 6 bases, V lost 0 bases, and 0 bases had no gene match.

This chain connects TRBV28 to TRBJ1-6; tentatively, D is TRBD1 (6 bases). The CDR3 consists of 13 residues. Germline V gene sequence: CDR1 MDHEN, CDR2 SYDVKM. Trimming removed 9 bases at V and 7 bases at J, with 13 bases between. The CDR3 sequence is CASVWTENSPLHF. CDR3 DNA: TGTGCCAGTGTGTGGACAGAGAATTCACCCCTCCACTTT.

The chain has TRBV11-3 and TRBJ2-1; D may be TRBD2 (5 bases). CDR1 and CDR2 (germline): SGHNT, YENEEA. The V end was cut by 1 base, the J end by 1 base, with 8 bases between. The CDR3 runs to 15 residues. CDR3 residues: CASSLAGISYNEQFF. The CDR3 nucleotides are TGTGCCAGCAGCTTAGCGGGAATTTCCTACAATGAGCAGTTCTTC.

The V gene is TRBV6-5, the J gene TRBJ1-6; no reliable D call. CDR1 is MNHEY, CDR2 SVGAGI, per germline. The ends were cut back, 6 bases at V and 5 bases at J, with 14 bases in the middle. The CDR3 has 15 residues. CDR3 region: CASSPRQLHNSPLHF. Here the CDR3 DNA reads TGTGCCAGCAGCCCCCGACAACTCCATAATTCACCCCTCCACTTT.

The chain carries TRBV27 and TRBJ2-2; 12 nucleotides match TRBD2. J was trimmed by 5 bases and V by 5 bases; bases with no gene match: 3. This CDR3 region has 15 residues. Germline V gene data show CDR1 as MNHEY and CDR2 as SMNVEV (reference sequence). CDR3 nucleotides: TGTGCCAGCAGTCTAGCGGGAGGGCCAACCGGGGAGCTGTTTTTT. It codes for CASSLAGGPTGELFF.

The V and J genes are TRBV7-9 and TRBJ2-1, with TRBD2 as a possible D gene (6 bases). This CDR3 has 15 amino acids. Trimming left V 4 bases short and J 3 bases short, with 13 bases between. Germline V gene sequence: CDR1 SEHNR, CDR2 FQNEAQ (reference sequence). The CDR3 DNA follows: TGTGCCAGCAGCTCAATGACGGGGGTCTACAATGAGCAGTTCTTC. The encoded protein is CASSSMTGVYNEQFF.

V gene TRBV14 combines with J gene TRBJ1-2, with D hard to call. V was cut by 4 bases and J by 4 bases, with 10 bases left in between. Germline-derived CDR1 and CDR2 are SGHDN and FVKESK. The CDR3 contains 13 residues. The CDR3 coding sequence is TGTGCCAGCAGCCTATCGGGTTCCTATGGCTACACCTTC. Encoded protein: CASSLSGSYGYTF.

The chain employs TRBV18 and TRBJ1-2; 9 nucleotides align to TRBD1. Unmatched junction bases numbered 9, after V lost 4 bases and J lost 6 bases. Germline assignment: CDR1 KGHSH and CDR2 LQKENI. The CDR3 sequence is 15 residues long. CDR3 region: CASSQGTGRIDGYTF. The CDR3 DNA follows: TGTGCCAGCTCACAAGGGACAGGGAGGATCGATGGCTACACCTTC.

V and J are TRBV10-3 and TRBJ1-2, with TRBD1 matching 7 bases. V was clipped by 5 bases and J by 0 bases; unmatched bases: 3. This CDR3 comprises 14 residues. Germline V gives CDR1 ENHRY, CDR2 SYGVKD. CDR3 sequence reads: CAISRTGANYGYTF. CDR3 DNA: TGTGCCATCAGTAGGACAGGCGCTAACTATGGCTACACCTTC.